The clone carrying this T cell receptor (beta chain) showed up many times. Via MiXCR, TCRdb re-called the 5' RACE reads, giving one row per CDR3 protein. The repertoire holds 350,000 to 450,000 distinct CDR3 sequences, more than 20% seen once, with 13% in the top ten. The record originates from a study of CD8 T cells in ankylosing spondylitis. V was pared by 5 bases and J by 0 bases, with 14 bases of the junction left unmatched. Germline lookup yields CDR1 LNHNV and CDR2 YYDKDF (reference sequence). The CDR3 contains 18 residues. The clonotype originates from a male donor with ankylosing spondylitis or in good health (not recorded which). The chain combines TRBV15 with TRBJ2-3; 7 nucleotides line up with TRBD2. The sample was blood, either unsorted or a sorted T cell fraction (not recorded which). CDR3 loop: CATSVALVGRGSTDTQYF. CDR3 DNA: TGTGCCACCAGCGTAGCGCTTGTGGGGCGGGGGAGCACAGATACGCAGTATTTT.